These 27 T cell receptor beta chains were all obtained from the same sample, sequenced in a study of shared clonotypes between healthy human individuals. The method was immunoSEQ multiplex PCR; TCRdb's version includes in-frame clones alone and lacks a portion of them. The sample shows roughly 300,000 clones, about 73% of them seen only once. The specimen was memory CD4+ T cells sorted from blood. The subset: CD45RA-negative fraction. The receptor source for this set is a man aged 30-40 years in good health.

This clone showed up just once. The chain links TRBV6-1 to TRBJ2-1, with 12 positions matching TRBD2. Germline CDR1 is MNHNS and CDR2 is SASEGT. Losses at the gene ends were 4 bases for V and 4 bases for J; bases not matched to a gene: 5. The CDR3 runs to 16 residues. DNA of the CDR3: TGTGCCAGCAGTGGACAGACTAGCGGGAGTTACAATGAGCAGTTCTTC. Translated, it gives CASSGQTSGSYNEQFF.

The CDR3 is CASSPTGTGSGEQFF. The CDR3, as DNA: TGCGCCAGCAGCCCGACCGGGACAGGCTCAGGTGAGCAGTTCTTC. The chain is built from TRBV5-1 and TRBJ2-1; 8 nucleotides agree with TRBD1. V lost 4 bases to trimming and J lost 9 bases; unmatched junction nucleotides: 12. The CDR3 length is 15 residues. The V gene's germline CDR1 is SGHRS and CDR2 YFSETQ.

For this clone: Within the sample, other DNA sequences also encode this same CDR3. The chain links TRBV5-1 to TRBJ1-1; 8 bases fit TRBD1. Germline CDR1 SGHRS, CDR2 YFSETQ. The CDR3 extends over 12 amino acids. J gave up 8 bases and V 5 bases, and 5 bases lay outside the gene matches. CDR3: CASSYGQGEAFF. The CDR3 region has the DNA TGCGCCAGCAGTTATGGACAGGGCGAAGCTTTCTTT.

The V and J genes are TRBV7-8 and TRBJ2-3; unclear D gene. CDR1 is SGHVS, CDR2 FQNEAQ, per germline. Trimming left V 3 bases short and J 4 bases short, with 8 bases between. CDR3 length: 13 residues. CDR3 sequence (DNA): TGTGCCAGCAGCTTTATTCCCGCAGATACGCAGTATTTT. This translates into CASSFIPADTQYF.

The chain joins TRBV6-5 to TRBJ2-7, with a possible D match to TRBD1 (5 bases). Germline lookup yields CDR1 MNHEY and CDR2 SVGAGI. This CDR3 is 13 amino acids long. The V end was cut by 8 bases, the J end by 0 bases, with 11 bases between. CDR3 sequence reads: CASADRPSYEQYF. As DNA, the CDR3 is TGTGCCAGCGCCGACAGACCCTCCTACGAGCAGTACTTC.

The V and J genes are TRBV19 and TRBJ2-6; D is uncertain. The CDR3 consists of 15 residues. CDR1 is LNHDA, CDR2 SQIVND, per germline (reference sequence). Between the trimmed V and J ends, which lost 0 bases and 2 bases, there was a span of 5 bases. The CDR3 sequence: CASSIEQTGANVLTF. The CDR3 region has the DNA TGTGCCAGTAGTATAGAACAAACTGGGGCCAACGTCCTGACTTTC.

The CDR3, as DNA: TGCGCCAGCAGCCACACACAACGGACAGGGAACTATGGCTACACCTTC. Translated, it gives CASSHTQRTGNYGYTF. The rearrangement uses TRBV4-1 and TRBJ1-2; the match to TRBD1 covers 8 bases. The V segment lost 3 bases and the J segment 2 bases; nucleotides outside the gene matches: 8. There are 16 residues in the CDR3. In germline, CDR1 is MGHRA, CDR2 YSYEKL.

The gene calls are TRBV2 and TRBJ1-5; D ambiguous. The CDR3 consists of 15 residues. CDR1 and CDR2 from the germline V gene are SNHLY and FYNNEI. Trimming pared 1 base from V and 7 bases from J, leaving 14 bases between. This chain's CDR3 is CASSEGEVLGQPQHF. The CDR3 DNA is TGTGCCAGCAGTGAAGGGGAGGTCCTCGGACAGCCCCAGCATTTT.

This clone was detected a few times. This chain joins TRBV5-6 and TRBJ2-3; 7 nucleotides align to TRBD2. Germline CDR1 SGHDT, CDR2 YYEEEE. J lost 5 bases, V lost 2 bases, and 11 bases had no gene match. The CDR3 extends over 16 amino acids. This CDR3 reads CASSLRPSGGLDTQYF. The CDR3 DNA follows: TGTGCCAGCAGCTTAAGGCCTAGCGGCGGTTTAGATACGCAGTATTTT.

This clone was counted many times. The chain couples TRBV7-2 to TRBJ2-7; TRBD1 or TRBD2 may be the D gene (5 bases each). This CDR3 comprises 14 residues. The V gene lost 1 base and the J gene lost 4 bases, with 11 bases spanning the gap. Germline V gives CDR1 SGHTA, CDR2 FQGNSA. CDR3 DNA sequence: TGTGCCAGCAGCTTAGGGGGGAGCGCGTACGAGCAGTACTTC. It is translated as CASSLGGSAYEQYF.

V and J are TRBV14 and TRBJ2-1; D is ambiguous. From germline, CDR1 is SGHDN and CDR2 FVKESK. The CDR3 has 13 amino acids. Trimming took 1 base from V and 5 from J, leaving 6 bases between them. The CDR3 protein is CASSQVGNNEQFF. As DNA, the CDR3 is TGTGCCAGCAGCCAAGTAGGGAACAATGAGCAGTTCTTC. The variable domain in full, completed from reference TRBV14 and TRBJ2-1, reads EAGVTQFPSHSVIEKGQTVTLRCDPISGHDNLYWYRRVMGKEIKFLLHFVKESKQDESGMPNNRFLAERTGGTYSTLKVQPAELEDSGVYFCASSQVGNNEQFFGPGTRLTVL.

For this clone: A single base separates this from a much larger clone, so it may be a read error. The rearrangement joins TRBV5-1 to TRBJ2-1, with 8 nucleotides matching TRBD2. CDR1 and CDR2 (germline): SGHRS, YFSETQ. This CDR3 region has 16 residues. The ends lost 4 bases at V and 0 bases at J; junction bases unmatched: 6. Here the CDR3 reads CASSPSGSSSYNEQFF. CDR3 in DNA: TGCGCCAGCAGCCCTAGCGGGTCGAGCTCCTACAATGAGCAGTTCTTC.

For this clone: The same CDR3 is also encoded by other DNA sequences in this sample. The CDR3 coding sequence is TGTGCCAGCAGCGTAGTAGGGGCTAGCACAGATACGCAGTATTTT. This translates into CASSVVGASTDTQYF. This rearrangement joins TRBV9 to TRBJ2-3; tentative D call: TRBD1 (5 bases). The CDR3 runs 15 residues. Trimming took off 0 bases at V and 0 bases at J, with 8 bases between the two ends. Germline loops: CDR1 SGDLS, CDR2 YYNGEE.

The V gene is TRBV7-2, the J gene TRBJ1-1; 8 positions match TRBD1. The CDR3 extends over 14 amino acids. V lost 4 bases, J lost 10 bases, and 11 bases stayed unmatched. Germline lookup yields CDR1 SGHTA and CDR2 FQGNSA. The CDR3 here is CASSSGQANGVAFF. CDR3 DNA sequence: TGTGCCAGCAGCTCGGGACAGGCAAACGGGGTAGCTTTCTTT.

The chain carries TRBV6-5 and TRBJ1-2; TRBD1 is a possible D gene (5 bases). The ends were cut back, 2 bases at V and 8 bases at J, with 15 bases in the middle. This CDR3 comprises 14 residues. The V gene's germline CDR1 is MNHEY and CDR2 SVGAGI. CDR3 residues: CASSYVGHLGGYTF. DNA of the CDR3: TGTGCCAGCAGTTACGTGGGGCACCTAGGCGGCTACACCTTC.

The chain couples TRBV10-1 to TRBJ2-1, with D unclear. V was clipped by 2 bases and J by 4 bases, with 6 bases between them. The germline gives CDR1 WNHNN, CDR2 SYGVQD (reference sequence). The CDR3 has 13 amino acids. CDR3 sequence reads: CASSEGTYNEQFF. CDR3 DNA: TGCGCCAGCAGTGAGGGTACATACAATGAGCAGTTCTTC.

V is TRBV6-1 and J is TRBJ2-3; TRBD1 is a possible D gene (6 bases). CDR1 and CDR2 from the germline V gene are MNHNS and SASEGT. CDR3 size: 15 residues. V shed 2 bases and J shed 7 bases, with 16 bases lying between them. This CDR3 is CASSEMHRVMHTQYF. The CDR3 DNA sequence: TGTGCCAGCAGTGAAATGCACAGGGTCATGCATACGCAGTATTTT.

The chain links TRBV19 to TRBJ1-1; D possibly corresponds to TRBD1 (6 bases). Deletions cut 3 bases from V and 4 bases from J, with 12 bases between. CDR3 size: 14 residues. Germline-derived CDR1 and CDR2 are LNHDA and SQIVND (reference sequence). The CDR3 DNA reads TGTGCCAGTAGTATGCGGGGGCTGGGCACTGAAGCTTTCTTT. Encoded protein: CASSMRGLGTEAFF.

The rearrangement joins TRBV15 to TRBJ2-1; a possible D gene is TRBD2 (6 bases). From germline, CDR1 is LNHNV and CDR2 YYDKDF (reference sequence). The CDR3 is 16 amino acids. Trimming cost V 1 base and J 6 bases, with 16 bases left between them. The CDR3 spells CATSRGSGVSFNEQFF. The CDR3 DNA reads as TGTGCCACCAGCAGAGGGTCGGGAGTGTCTTTCAATGAGCAGTTCTTC.

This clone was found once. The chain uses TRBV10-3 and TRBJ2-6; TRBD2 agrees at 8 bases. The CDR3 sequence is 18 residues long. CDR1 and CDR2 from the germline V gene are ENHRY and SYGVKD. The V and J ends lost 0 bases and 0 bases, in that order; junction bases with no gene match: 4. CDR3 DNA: TGTGCCATCAGTGAGTCGGCGGGAGGAACCTCTGGGGCCAACGTCCTGACTTTC. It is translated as CAISESAGGTSGANVLTF.

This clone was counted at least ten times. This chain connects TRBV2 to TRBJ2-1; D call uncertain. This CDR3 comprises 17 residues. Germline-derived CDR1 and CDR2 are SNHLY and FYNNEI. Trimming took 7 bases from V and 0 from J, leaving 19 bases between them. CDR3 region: CASKPRPGQSSYNEQFF. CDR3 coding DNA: TGTGCCAGCAAGCCAAGACCAGGTCAATCCTCCTACAATGAGCAGTTCTTC.

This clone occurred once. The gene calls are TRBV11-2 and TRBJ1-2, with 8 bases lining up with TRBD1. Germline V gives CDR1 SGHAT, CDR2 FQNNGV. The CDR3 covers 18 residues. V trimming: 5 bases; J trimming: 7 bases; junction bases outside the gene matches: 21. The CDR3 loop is CASSRLRLATGAEGGYTF. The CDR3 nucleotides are TGTGCCAGCAGCCGACTTCGACTCGCGACAGGGGCTGAGGGTGGCTACACCTTC.

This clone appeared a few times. CDR3 coding DNA: TGTGCCAGCAGCCAGGGTTGGGGGGACTACGAGCAGTACTTC. It specifies CASSQGWGDYEQYF. The chain links TRBV5-5 to TRBJ2-7, with D tentatively TRBD2 (6 bases). Trimming took 4 bases from V and 3 from J, leaving 14 bases between them. The CDR3 extends over 14 amino acids. Per the germline V gene, CDR1 is SGHKS and CDR2 is YYEKEE (reference sequence).

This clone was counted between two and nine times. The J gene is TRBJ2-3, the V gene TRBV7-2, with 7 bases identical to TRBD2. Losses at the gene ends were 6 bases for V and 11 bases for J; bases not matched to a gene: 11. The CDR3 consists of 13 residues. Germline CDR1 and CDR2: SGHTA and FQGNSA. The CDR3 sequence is CASSSSWGGGQYF. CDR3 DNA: TGTGCCAGCAGTTCCTCCTGGGGGGGAGGGCAGTATTTT. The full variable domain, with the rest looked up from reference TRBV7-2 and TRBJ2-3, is GAGVSQSPSNKVTEKGKDVELRCDPISGHTALYWYRQSLGQGLEFLIYFQGNSAPDKSGLPSDRFSAERTGGSVSTLTIQRTQQEDSAVYLCASSSSWGGGQYFGPGTRLTVL.

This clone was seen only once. CDR3 amino acids: CASTTTGGGTEAFF. In DNA form, the CDR3 reads TGTGCCAGCACCACGACAGGGGGAGGCACTGAAGCTTTCTTT. The chain joins TRBV2 to TRBJ1-1, with 9 nucleotides matching TRBD1. The CDR3 length is 14 residues. Germline V gives CDR1 SNHLY, CDR2 FYNNEI. With 7 bases clipped from V and 4 bases from J, the junction kept 7 bases outside the gene matches.

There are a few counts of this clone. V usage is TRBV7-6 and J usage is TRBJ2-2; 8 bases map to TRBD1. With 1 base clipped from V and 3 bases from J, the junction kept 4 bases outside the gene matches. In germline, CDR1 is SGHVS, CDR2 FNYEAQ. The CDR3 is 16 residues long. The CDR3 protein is CASSLVVGQDTGELFF. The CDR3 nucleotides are TGTGCCAGCAGCTTAGTGGTGGGACAGGACACCGGGGAGCTGTTTTTT. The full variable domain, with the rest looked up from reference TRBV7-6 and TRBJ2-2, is GAGVSQSPRYKVTKRGQDVALRCDPISGHVSLYWYRQALGQGPEFLTYFNYEAQQDKSGLPNDRFSAERPEGSISTLTIQRTEQRDSAMYRCASSLVVGQDTGELFFGEGSRLTVL.

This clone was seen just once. CDR3 DNA: TGTGCCAGCAGTGAAGGGTATTATAACACTGAAGCTTTCTTT. Its protein product is CASSEGYYNTEAFF. V usage is TRBV25-1 and J usage is TRBJ1-1; D is uncertain. V lost 2 bases and J 2 bases, leaving 9 bases between the germline ends. This CDR3 is built from 14 residues. CDR1 is MGHDK, CDR2 SYGVNS, per germline.